These 28 T cell receptor beta chains share one sample of origin, sequenced in a study of vaccination effects on CD4 cells after COVID-19. Antigens for these TCRs are unknown. Expansion with viral peptide pools was applied to antigen-specific CD4+ T cells by the ViraFEST assay prior to sequencing. The culture ran for around 10 days before CD4+ T cells were isolated. Absence of prior SARS-CoV-2 infection characterized the vaccine recipients, who showed negative nucleocapsid antibodies. This table comes from immunoSEQ multiplex PCR, and its TCRdb copy is limited to in-frame clones, with some not included. The data contain 55,000 to 80,000 clones, around three quarters of them singletons. The material sequenced was CD4+ T cells from PBMCs cultured with HCoV-OC43 spike peptides, taken before COVID-19 vaccination. As to subset: HCoV-OC43 spike overlapping peptide pool stimulation. The receptor source for this set is a human donor who received a COVID-19 vaccine.

The DNA for the CDR3 is TGTGCCAGCAGTTTCGGGCAATACGAGCAGTACGTC. Its translation is CASSFGQYEQYV. The chain couples TRBV12-3 or TRBV12-4 to TRBJ2-7; no clear D gene. Between the trimmed V and J ends, which lost 3 bases and 4 bases, there was a span of 7 bases. This CDR3 comprises 12 residues.

The chain carries TRBV28 and TRBJ2-2; 10 bases agree with TRBD1. Germline trimming cut 1 base from V and 6 bases from J; bases unmatched to any gene: 8. The CDR3 totals 17 residues. CDR1 and CDR2 (germline): MDHEN, SYDVKM. CDR3 protein: CASSLYRWDRGPGELFF. In nucleotides, the CDR3 is TGTGCCAGCAGTTTATACCGCTGGGACAGGGGTCCCGGGGAGCTGTTTTTT.

The count of this clone is one. The rearrangement links TRBV20-1 to TRBJ1-2; D remains ambiguous. The CDR3 is 15 amino acids. V was shortened by 3 bases and J by 4 bases, with 18 bases between the two germline ends. Germline CDR1 and CDR2: DFQATT and SNEGSKA (reference sequence). CDR3 residues: CSASISHFAGYGYTF. The CDR3 DNA reads TGCAGTGCTAGTATCTCGCATTTCGCAGGCTATGGCTACACCTTC.

CDR3 sequence: CASSPGGSSYEQYV. The CDR3 DNA follows: TGCGCCAGCAGCCCCGGGGGCAGCAGCTACGAGCAGTACGTC. The chain employs TRBV4-1 and TRBJ2-7; D may match TRBD1 or TRBD2 (6 bases each). The germline V and J ends were trimmed by 4 bases and 3 bases, with 13 bases remaining between them. Germline V CDR1 and CDR2: MGHRA, YSYEKL. This CDR3 spans 14 amino acids.

This rearrangement joins TRBV5-1 to TRBJ2-1; D is perhaps TRBD2 (5 bases). The ends were cut back, 4 bases at V and 9 bases at J, with 14 bases in the middle. CDR3 length equals 13 residues. CDR1 is SGHRS, CDR2 YFSETQ, per germline. CDR3 amino acids: CASSGSLAAEQFF. DNA of the CDR3: TGCGCCAGCAGCGGGAGCCTAGCTGCTGAGCAGTTCTTC.

V usage is TRBV2 and J usage is TRBJ2-2, with D possibly matching TRBD1 (6 bases). Per the germline V gene, CDR1 is SNHLY and CDR2 is FYNNEI. The CDR3 extends over 13 amino acids. V was cut by 7 bases and J by 5 bases, with 11 bases left in between. CDR3 sequence: CASNPQGTGELFF. The DNA for the CDR3 is TGTGCCAGCAACCCCCAGGGGACCGGGGAGCTGTTTTTT.

The chain recombines TRBV11-2 with TRBJ2-4, with no clear D. This CDR3 region has 13 residues. Germline V lookup: CDR1 SGHAT, CDR2 FQNNGV. Trimming left V 1 base short and J 6 bases short, with 7 bases between. This chain's CDR3 is CASSLAQLNIQYF. CDR3 DNA sequence: TGTGCCAGCAGCTTAGCCCAACTAAACATTCAGTACTTC.

The chain combines TRBV5-1 with TRBJ1-3; perhaps TRBD1 as D (5 bases). This CDR3 is 15 amino acids long. The V gene's germline CDR1 is SGHRS and CDR2 YFSETQ. Trimming pared 3 bases from V and 4 bases from J, leaving 14 bases between. The CDR3 spells CASSSFGAEGNTIYF. In DNA form, the CDR3 reads TGCGCCAGCAGCTCCTTCGGGGCAGAGGGAAACACCATATATTTT. Drawing the rest from reference TRBV5-1 and TRBJ1-3, the complete variable domain is KAGVTQTPRYLIKTRGQQVTLSCSPISGHRSVSWYQQTPGQGLQFLFEYFSETQRNKGNFPGRFSGRQFSNSRSEMNVSTLELGDSALYLCASSSFGAEGNTIYFGEGSWLTVV.

This clone was seen once. This chain uses TRBV6-5 with TRBJ2-7, with 11 positions matching TRBD1. The CDR3 spans 14 residues. J was trimmed by 5 bases and V by 5 bases; bases with no gene match: 5. CDR1 and CDR2 (germline): MNHEY, SVGAGI. CDR3: CASSRDRGYNEQYV. CDR3 nucleotides: TGTGCCAGCAGTCGGGACAGGGGGTATAACGAGCAGTACGTC.

The V and J genes are TRBV28 and TRBJ2-3; 7 bases are a match to TRBD2. The CDR3 extends over 16 amino acids. Germline CDR1 reads MDHEN; CDR2 reads SYDVKM. The ends lost 8 bases at V and 0 bases at J; junction bases unmatched: 11. Here the CDR3 reads CASESTSGTSTDTQYF. Here the CDR3 DNA reads TGTGCCAGCGAGAGCACAAGCGGGACTAGCACAGATACGCAGTATTTT.

In the case of this clone: One end of the junction varies from germline; a read error may be responsible. The chain links TRBV6-5 to TRBJ1-5; D unclear. Germline V gene data show CDR1 as MNHEY and CDR2 as SVGAGI. The CDR3 is made up of 12 amino acids. The CDR3 loop reads CASSDSNQPQHF. In nucleotides, the CDR3 is TGTGCCAGCAGTGACTCCAATCAGCCCCAGCATTTT.

The chain uses TRBV9 and TRBJ1-1, with a tentative D call TRBD1 (6 bases). This CDR3 spans 15 amino acids. CDR1 and CDR2 from the germline V gene are SGDLS and YYNGEE. V lost 0 bases and J 1 base, leaving 10 bases between the germline ends. This chain's CDR3 is CASSVVGAGNTEAFF. The CDR3, as DNA: TGTGCCAGCAGCGTAGTGGGGGCAGGGAACACTGAAGCTTTCTTT.

The chain links TRBV30 to TRBJ1-1; D uncertain. The CDR3 contains 12 residues. Trimming removed 3 bases at V and 8 bases at J, with 13 bases between. Germline V lookup: CDR1 GTSNPN, CDR2 SVGIG (reference sequence). CDR3 loop: CAWRALGAEAFF. CDR3 in DNA: TGTGCCTGGAGGGCTCTCGGCGCAGAAGCTTTCTTT.

The chain combines TRBV7-3 with TRBJ1-1, with D hard to call. V lost 5 bases and J lost 0, with 7 bases in between. The CDR3 contains 13 residues. CDR1 and CDR2 from the germline V gene are SGHTA and FQGTGA. The CDR3: CASSATVNTEAFF. CDR3 DNA sequence: TGTGCCAGCAGCGCCACGGTGAACACTGAAGCTTTCTTT.

This clone was recorded a few times. The chain has TRBV18 and TRBJ2-1; no firm D call. Trimming stripped 1 base from V and 4 bases from J, with 5 bases between. CDR3 length: 13 amino acids. The V gene's germline CDR1 is KGHSH and CDR2 LQKENI. CDR3 sequence: CASSPLYYNEQFF. The CDR3 DNA follows: TGTGCCAGCTCACCACTTTATTACAATGAGCAGTTCTTC.

J is TRBJ1-2 and V is TRBV5-1; D is unresolved. Germline loops: CDR1 SGHRS, CDR2 YFSETQ. V was clipped by 4 bases and J by 0 bases, with 10 bases between them. There are 14 residues in the CDR3. CDR3 sequence reads: CASSPREANYGYTF. The CDR3 bases are TGCGCCAGCAGCCCGAGGGAGGCTAACTATGGCTACACCTTC.

This clone has only a few counts. The chain joins TRBV5-1 to TRBJ2-2, with D tentatively TRBD1 (6 bases). The V gene lost 4 bases and the J gene lost 4 bases, with 11 bases spanning the gap. The germline V gene has CDR1 SGHRS and CDR2 YFSETQ. The CDR3 extends over 14 amino acids. This CDR3 reads CASSDARGTGELFF. CDR3 bases: TGCGCCAGCAGCGATGCCAGGGGCACCGGGGAGCTGTTTTTT.

The chain combines TRBV4-3 with TRBJ1-4; D is ambiguous. Germline assignment: CDR1 LGHNA and CDR2 YSLEER. The CDR3 is 14 amino acids. Trimming took 7 bases from V and 7 from J, leaving 16 bases between them. The CDR3 region has the DNA TGCGCCAGCAAGCAAACAGAACCCCCTGAAAAACTGTTTTTT. Its protein product is CASKQTEPPEKLFF.

The J gene is TRBJ2-5, the V gene TRBV6-5; TRBD2 matches at 8 bases. This CDR3 comprises 13 residues. V shed 8 bases and J 5 bases; nucleotides not matched to a gene: 7. Germline CDR1 MNHEY, CDR2 SVGAGI. CDR3: CASRHLAGETQYF. The CDR3 DNA reads TGTGCCAGCCGGCACTTAGCGGGGGAGACCCAGTACTTC.

The chain combines TRBV7-8 with TRBJ2-7; 8 bases are shared with TRBD2. The CDR3 sequence is 17 residues long. Trimming took 3 bases from V and 5 from J; bases not matched to a gene: 15. Germline V gene data show CDR1 as SGHVS and CDR2 as FQNEAQ. CDR3 DNA sequence: TGTGCCAGCAGCTTCCTAGCCGGGGGGGCGTATACCGACGAGCAGTACGTC. It specifies CASSFLAGGAYTDEQYV.

The J gene is TRBJ1-2, the V gene TRBV4-2; 8 bases map to TRBD1. The V and J ends lost 4 bases and 8 bases, in that order; junction bases with no gene match: 24. CDR3 length equals 19 residues. Germline CDR1 and CDR2: LGHNA and YNFKEQ. The CDR3 region has the DNA TGTGCCAGCAGCCTAGATGTTTCCGGACAGGGCTCGGGAATAGGAGGCTACACCTTC. Translating it yields CASSLDVSGQGSGIGGYTF.

This clone has only one observation. V usage is TRBV4-3 and J usage is TRBJ1-4, with D unresolved. The germline gives CDR1 LGHNA, CDR2 YSLEER. The CDR3 is 14 residues long. Trimming pared 3 bases from V and 7 bases from J, leaving 12 bases between. CDR3 bases: TGCGCCAGCAGCCAGGGGTTCGGCGGTGAAAAACTGTTTTTT. Its protein product is CASSQGFGGEKLFF.

The chain has TRBV28 and TRBJ2-3, with no clear D. This CDR3 spans 12 amino acids. Germline V gene data show CDR1 as MDHEN and CDR2 as SYDVKM. Trimming removed 11 bases from V and 1 base from J, with 10 bases in between. The CDR3 loop reads CAFSRGTDTQYF. The CDR3 region has the DNA TGTGCCTTCAGTCGGGGCACAGATACGCAGTATTTT.

The V gene is TRBV18, the J gene TRBJ2-1; 12 bases agree with TRBD2. Germline V gene sequence: CDR1 KGHSH, CDR2 LQKENI. The V and J ends lost 4 bases and 6 bases, in that order; junction bases with no gene match: 1. CDR3 length: 14 amino acids. The CDR3 protein is CASSLTSGSNEQFF. The CDR3 region has the DNA TGTGCCAGCTCACTGACTAGCGGGAGCAATGAGCAGTTCTTC.

The chain carries TRBV9 and TRBJ2-6; 7 bases are shared with TRBD2. Germline CDR1 SGDLS, CDR2 YYNGEE. The V and J ends lost 0 bases and 0 bases, in that order; junction bases with no gene match: 6. This CDR3 region has 18 residues. The CDR3 DNA follows: TGTGCCAGCAGCGTAGGCGCGGGGGTGAGCTCTGGGGCCAACGTCCTGACTTTC. Protein: CASSVGAGVSSGANVLTF.

The genes are TRBV29-1 and TRBJ1-2; the D gene is possibly TRBD1 (5 bases). Per the germline V gene, CDR1 is SQVTM and CDR2 is ANQGSEA. V was trimmed by 2 bases and J by 4 bases, leaving 14 bases between them. The CDR3 length is 14 residues. The CDR3 region has the DNA TGCAGCGTTGAATCGCGGGGGTACTCCTATGGCTACACCTTC. The encoded protein is CSVESRGYSYGYTF.

The V call is TRBV3-1 (or the pseudogene TRBV3-2), the J call TRBJ2-5; the D is unclear. The germline CDR1 and CDR2 sequences are LGHDT and YNNKEL (reference sequence). Trimming took 4 bases from V and 1 from J, leaving 4 bases between them. The CDR3 sequence is 12 residues long. CDR3 nucleotide sequence: TGTGCCAGCAGCCGGTTCCAAGAGACCCAGTACTTC. Residues: CASSRFQETQYF.

V is TRBV18 and J is TRBJ2-5; D unresolved. The CDR3 extends over 14 amino acids. The germline V and J ends were trimmed by 0 bases and 4 bases, with 9 bases remaining between them. Germline V gene data show CDR1 as KGHSH and CDR2 as LQKENI. The CDR3 nucleotides are TGTGCCAGCTCACCACCGGACGATCGAGAGACCCAGTACTTC. It codes for CASSPPDDRETQYF.